The T cell receptor (beta chain) described here comes from a study of blood T cell repertoires in COVID-19. Turning to the study itself: The cDNA or gDNA used as material had been derived from T cells, B-cell-depleted T cells, or PBMCs.

As originally analysed: Counts of nucleated cells, estimated from reference gene primer amplification, were obtained. Sequencing used immunoSEQ multiplex PCR; TCRdb keeps in-frame clones, though not all of them. That table supplies the V and J calls and clone size; D and trimming were determined from the DNA. This table has around 200,000 clones, around 84% appearing once. Germline V gene lookup returns CDR1 KGHDR and CDR2 SFDVKD. The CDR3 consists of 19 residues. The ends lost 0 bases at V and 1 base at J; junction bases unmatched: 10. Ages ranged from about 18 to 100 years, with residence in approximately 23 US areas. For recovered donors of Cohort 3, there were two negative PCRs, clearance, or symptom resolution.

The J gene is TRBJ2-7, the V gene TRBV24-1, with 11 bases that match TRBD2. This sequence was found in a woman in her 30s who had recovered from COVID-19. The sample was PBMCs or T cells enriched from blood (not recorded which). CDR3 DNA sequence: TGTGCCACCAGTGATTTGAGTTTACTAGCGGGGGCCAATTCCTACGAGCAGTACGTC. It specifies CATSDLSLLAGANSYEQYV.